This T cell receptor (beta chain) appears in the sequencing data of a study of T cells in Graves' hyperthyroidism and ophthalmopathy. General observations from the study: Ophthalmopathy was distinguished from stable hyperthyroidism by 13 V-J signatures.

The study excluded patients with uncontrolled infection, other autoimmune disease, pregnancy or lactation. Regarding this clonotype: The target antigen is unknown.

Authors of the study amplified TCR beta CDR3 regions from RNA transcripts. The TCR CDR3 was amplified in a first-round RT-PCR using the HTBI primer set. TCRdb passed the multiplex PCR reads through MiXCR, listing each CDR3 protein once. The sample consists of 490,000 or so distinct CDR3 sequences, 46% of them appearing once. Germline lookup yields CDR1 ENHRY and CDR2 SYGVKD. There are 18 residues in the CDR3. J lost 3 bases, V lost 6 bases, and 19 bases had no gene match. This sequence joins TRBV10-3 and TRBJ1-2; 7 bases line up with TRBD1. Input material: peripheral blood or thyroid tissue (not recorded which). The source is an adult woman with Graves' disease, either hyperthyroidism or ophthalmopathy (not recorded which). Written as DNA, the CDR3 is TGTGCCATCAGAGGACTAGAGAATGAGCAGGGGGAACACTATGGCTACACCTTC. Amino acid sequence: CAIRGLENEQGEHYGYTF.